The 3 T cell receptor beta chains below were found in one sample sequenced in a study of identical twins. TCRdb fed the 5' RACE reads into MiXCR, producing one record per CDR3 protein. Altogether some 250,000 distinct CDR3 sequences are present, about 6.7% being singletons, with the ten largest covering roughly 15%. This sample was also put to use in a study of T cells expressing NK-cell markers.

The sequencing sample was made of CD8+ T cells sorted from blood. The receptor set was obtained from a woman under 30 in good health.

The table lists this clonotype with many counts. The chain joins TRBV20-1 to TRBJ2-1, with D unclear. V was pared by 3 bases and J by 4 bases, with 10 bases between. Germline V lookup: CDR1 DFQATT, CDR2 SNEGSKA (reference sequence). The CDR3 sequence is 13 residues long. In DNA, the CDR3 is TGCAGTGCTAGTTTGGACCATTACAATGAGCAGTTCTTC. It specifies CSASLDHYNEQFF.

Many counts were recorded for this clonotype. This chain uses TRBV27 with TRBJ1-1; TRBD1 matches 7 bases. This CDR3 contains 15 residues. Germline-derived CDR1 and CDR2 are MNHEY and SMNVEV (reference sequence). V gave up 3 bases and J gave up 5 bases; unmatched junction bases: 9. CDR3 sequence (DNA): TGTGCCAGCAGTTTTCGACAGGGCGTGAGGACTGAAGCTTTCTTT. Amino acid sequence: CASSFRQGVRTEAFF.

CDR3: CASSEGPSVSYEQYF. The CDR3 nucleotides read TGTGCCAGCAGCGAGGGACCTAGCGTCTCCTACGAGCAGTACTTC. This chain uses TRBV7-9 with TRBJ2-7, with D possibly matching TRBD2 (6 bases). Trimming took 5 bases from V and 0 from J, leaving 14 bases between them. The CDR3 contains 15 residues. Germline V gene sequence: CDR1 SEHNR, CDR2 FQNEAQ (reference sequence).